This is a list of T cell receptor beta chains from one sample in a study of shared clonotypes between healthy human individuals. Here immunoSEQ multiplex PCR was the method, and the copy in TCRdb shows in-frame clones only, minus some. The profile shows some 2,400,000 clones, approximately 94% of them singletons. What was sequenced was naive CD4+ T cells sorted from blood. These receptors all come from a man aged 18 to 35 in good health. The CDR3 runs from the conserved cysteine through the conserved F or W. The order of the fields is J gene, D gene, V gene, CDR3 DNA, CDR3 protein. D genes are given only for firm matches.

>TRBJ1-1|NA|TRBV6-5
TGTGCCAGCAGTGAATACACGGGATTCACTGAAGCTTTCTTT
CASSEYTGFTEAFF
>TRBJ2-1|NA|TRBV5-1
TGCGCCAGCAGCTTGGTTCCAGGCGCCTACAATGAGCAGTTCTTC
CASSLVPGAYNEQFF
>TRBJ2-6|NA|TRBV11-2
TGTGCCAGCACCCAAGGGGTAGGGGCGACCTTC
CASTQGVGATF
>TRBJ2-2|NA|TRBV6-5
TGTGCCAGCAGGTCCCGTTTACGGGACACCGGGGAGCTGTTTTTT
CASRSRLRDTGELFF
>TRBJ1-2|NA|TRBV28
TGTGCCAGCAGTCCACAGGACAGCTACTATGGCTACACCTTC
CASSPQDSYYGYTF
>TRBJ2-5|NA|TRBV5-6
TGTGCCAGCAGCTTGGGCAGGGGAGAGACCCAGTACTTC
CASSLGRGETQYF
>TRBJ2-7|TRBD1|TRBV4-1
TGCGCCAGCAGCCAGGACAGGGTGCAGTACTTC
CASSQDRVQYF
>TRBJ1-3|TRBD1|TRBV6-1
TGTGCCAGCAGACTAGGACAGGGTGGTGGAAACACCATATATTTT
CASRLGQGGGNTIYF
>TRBJ2-7|NA|TRBV7-3
TGTGCCAGCAGCCCAAGGGGGAGCCTCGAGCAGTACTTC
CASSPRGSLEQYF
>TRBJ2-7|NA|TRBV4-1
TGCGCCAGCAGCCAAGTCACCGGGAGTACTAACGAGCAGTACTTC
CASSQVTGSTNEQYF
>TRBJ2-3|NA|TRBV6-6
TGTGCCACCCTCAACCGGTTCCCAAGCACAGATACGCAGTATTTT
CATLNRFPSTDTQYF
>TRBJ2-5|NA|TRBV9
TGTGCCAGCAGCGCACGGAGGGCGGGGGAGACCCAGTACTTC
CASSARRAGETQYF
>TRBJ2-5|NA|TRBV28
TGTGCCAGCAGTCCCACCGACCGCCCCGGCGGTATGGAGACCCAGTACTTC
CASSPTDRPGGMETQYF
>TRBJ1-1|TRBD1|TRBV30
TGTGCCCGGGAGGTACAGGGGGCAAGGGTAGAAGCTTTCTTT
CAREVQGARVEAFF
>TRBJ2-1|TRBD1|TRBV7-9
TGTGCCAGCAGCTTGCTTTCACAGGGGAGTAATGAGCAGTTCTTC
CASSLLSQGSNEQFF